The sequence of this T cell receptor beta chain was determined in a study of molecular identifiers for immune sequencing clone quantification. Broader study findings: Effector cells had over 99% of their molecules in clones above 20 RNA copies, while naive cells had under 1%. Jurkat TCR RNA spiked in from one cell reportedly remained identifiable amid roughly 910,000 naive cells. Barcode sharing among identical TCR molecules could make large clones appear smaller.

This clonotype was seen ten or more times. Its antigen is unidentified. CDR1 is ENHRY, CDR2 SYGVKD, per germline. This CDR3 contains 14 residues. After removal of 10 bases from V and 3 bases from J, the junction contained 11 bases not matched to a gene. TCRdb called the PCR reads again in MiXCR, with one record for every CDR3 protein. The data contain a few hundred thousand distinct CDR3 sequences, around a fifth of them singletons. Naive CD8 T cell sorting was performed on the CD8+CD4-CCR7+CD45RA+ phenotype. The V and J genes are TRBV10-3 and TRBJ2-5; 7 bases map to TRBD1. The TCR originated in a human donor in good health. Some libraries in this study had Jurkat cell RNA spiked in. The sample comprised naive CD8+ T cells from blood, with Jurkat cell RNA spiked in. Subset here: FACS-sorted CD8+CD4-CCR7+CD45RA+ naive T cells. The CDR3 DNA is TGTGCCACCGACTCTGGGACAGCCGAAGAGACCCAGTACTTC. It yields the protein CATDSGTAEETQYF.